The clone carrying this T cell receptor (beta chain) has more than one count but fewer than ten. A read error may produce the germline difference seen at one junction end. The CDR3 spans 16 residues. In germline, CDR1 is SSHAT, CDR2 FNYEAQ (reference sequence). These data come from a study of T-cell memory formation after mild COVID-19. One entry per CDR3 protein, called by TCRdb with MiXCR from the 5' RACE reads. The sample has some 130,000 distinct CDR3 sequences; approximately 15% are singletons. The receptor's source is a man aged 18 to 30 who had mild COVID-19 (a few samples of this study predate the infection). Cell type and time point are not known. The sequencing sample was made of PBMCs or a T cell subset sorted from them (not recorded which). This rearrangement joins TRBV7-7 to TRBJ2-5, with TRBD1 matching 10 bases. In nucleotides, the CDR3 is TGTGCTAGCAGCTCGCTCAGACAGGGGGCTCAAGAGACCCAGTACTTC. It translates to CASSSLRQGAQETQYF. Based on the CDR3 plus reference TRBV7-7 and TRBJ2-5, the full variable domain is GAGVSQSPRYKVTKRGQDVTLRCDPISSHATLYWYQQALGQGPEFLTYFNYEAQPDKSGLPSDRFSAERPEGSISTLTIQRTEQRDSAMYRCASSSLRQGAQETQYFGPGTRLLVL.